A single sample gave rise to the 25 T cell receptor beta chains below, sequenced in a study of radiation and T cells in renal cell carcinoma. The data were produced by immunoSEQ multiplex PCR, yet TCRdb's version contains in-frame clones alone and is incomplete. In the table there are about 130,000 clones, 88% of which are singletons. Documented time point: baseline pretreatment blood. Treatment described: 15 Gy SBRT to primary tumor, nephrectomy 4 weeks later. The sequences come from blood, collected from a patient whose treatment included radiotherapy and nephrectomy. These TCRs come from a woman aged 45 to 65 with renal cell carcinoma.

J is TRBJ2-1 and V is TRBV9; D not certain. CDR3 length equals 11 residues. The V gene's germline CDR1 is SGDLS and CDR2 YYNGEE. Between the trimmed V and J ends, which lost 0 bases and 10 bases, there was a span of 5 bases. The CDR3 nucleotides read TGTGCCAGCAGCGTAGAAGCGGAGCAGTTCTTC. Translating gives CASSVEAEQFF.

The CDR3 DNA is TGTGCCACCCGAGGGGGCAGGGGGGACACTGAAGCTTTCTTT. It yields the protein CATRGGRGDTEAFF. The chain recombines TRBV19 with TRBJ1-1; TRBD1 agrees at 7 bases. In germline, CDR1 is LNHDA, CDR2 SQIVND (reference sequence). Germline trimming cut 10 bases from V and 3 bases from J; bases unmatched to any gene: 11. The CDR3 contains 14 residues.

The chain carries TRBV28 and TRBJ1-4; TRBD1 might be the D (5 bases). Trimming took off 6 bases at V and 16 bases at J, with 15 bases between the two ends. This CDR3 is built from 11 residues. Germline V lookup: CDR1 MDHEN, CDR2 SYDVKM. CDR3 bases: TGTGCCAGCAGCCTAGGGGAAAACCAGTTTTTT. It specifies CASSLGENQFF. Full variable domain (rest looked up from reference TRBV28 and TRBJ1-4): DVKVTQSSRYLVKRTGEKVFLECVQDMDHENMFWYRQDPGLGLRLIYFSYDVKMKEKGDIPEGYSVSREKKERFSLILESASTNQTSMYLCASSLGENQFFGSGTQLSVL.

A word on this clone: Additional DNA sequences in this sample encode the identical CDR3. The chain has TRBV11-1 and TRBJ2-7; D could derive from TRBD1 or TRBD2 (5 bases each). Trimming shortened V by 5 bases and J by 3 bases, and 14 bases separated the two germline ends. In germline, CDR1 is SGHAT, CDR2 FQDESV (reference sequence). This CDR3 has 14 residues. CDR3 sequence: CASSRNRDGYEQYF. The CDR3 region has the DNA TGTGCCAGCAGCCGCAACCGGGACGGCTACGAGCAGTACTTC.

V usage is TRBV19 and J usage is TRBJ2-7, with a possible D match to TRBD1 (5 bases). Per germline, CDR1 LNHDA and CDR2 SQIVND (reference sequence). There are 12 residues in the CDR3. Trimming shortened V by 7 bases and J by 5 bases, and 12 bases separated the two germline ends. This chain's CDR3 is CASKGRVDEQYF. The CDR3 DNA is TGTGCCAGTAAGGGCAGGGTGGACGAGCAGTACTTC. Full variable domain (remainder filled in from reference TRBV19 and TRBJ2-7): DGGITQSPKYLFRKEGQNVTLSCEQNLNHDAMYWYRQDPGQGLRLIYYSQIVNDFQKGDIAEGYSVSREKKESFPLTVTSAQKNPTAFYLCASKGRVDEQYFGPGTRLTVT.

In this sample, this clone turned up once. The chain joins TRBV19 to TRBJ2-1, with 9 bases identical to TRBD2. Germline V gives CDR1 LNHDA, CDR2 SQIVND (reference sequence). The CDR3 contains 14 residues. Losses at the gene ends were 3 bases for V and 9 bases for J; bases not matched to a gene: 6. CDR3 residues: CASSIWRGGSEQFF. CDR3 DNA sequence: TGTGCCAGTAGTATTTGGCGGGGGGGCAGTGAGCAGTTCTTC.

The chain combines TRBV6-1 with TRBJ1-6; TRBD1 matches 7 bases. Trimming cost V 7 bases and J 7 bases; bases outside gene matches: 10. CDR3 length: 15 amino acids. In germline, CDR1 is MNHNS, CDR2 SASEGT. The CDR3 DNA sequence: TGTGCCAGCATTTCGACAGGGCCTTTAAATTCACCCCTCCACTTT. Its protein is CASISTGPLNSPLHF.

The chain has TRBV6-1 and TRBJ1-4; 9 nucleotides match TRBD1. Germline V gene sequence: CDR1 MNHNS, CDR2 SASEGT. This CDR3 has 16 residues. The J segment lost 5 bases and the V segment lost 4 bases, leaving 8 bases of the junction unmatched. The CDR3, as DNA: TGTGCCAGCAGTGGGGGACAGGGACAGTTGAATGAAAAACTGTTTTTT. This codes for CASSGGQGQLNEKLFF.

The genes are TRBV4-1 and TRBJ1-4; TRBD1 is a possible D gene (6 bases). The germline gives CDR1 MGHRA, CDR2 YSYEKL. CDR3 length: 15 amino acids. V was cut by 2 bases and J by 6 bases, with 13 bases left in between. The CDR3 DNA follows: TGCGCCAGCAGCCAATTCCAGGGGCCCGATGAAAAACTGTTTTTT. It specifies CASSQFQGPDEKLFF.

The chain joins TRBV6-5 to TRBJ1-1; 9 nucleotides align to TRBD1. This CDR3 is 14 amino acids long. V gave up 7 bases and J gave up 2 bases; unmatched junction bases: 5. The germline CDR1 and CDR2 sequences are MNHEY and SVGAGI. The CDR3 sequence: CASTTGGYNTEAFF. Here the CDR3 DNA reads TGTGCCAGCACCACAGGGGGCTACAACACTGAAGCTTTCTTT.

V usage is TRBV6-4 and J usage is TRBJ1-2, with D uncertain. Germline V gene data show CDR1 as MRHNA and CDR2 as SNTAGT. The CDR3 runs 14 residues. Trimming left V 3 bases short and J 6 bases short, with 14 bases between. This CDR3 is CASSESGVPNGYTF. The CDR3 DNA is TGTGCCAGCAGTGAAAGCGGGGTTCCAAATGGCTACACCTTC.

J is TRBJ1-1 and V is TRBV2; D not resolved. Germline-derived CDR1 and CDR2 are SNHLY and FYNNEI. This CDR3 contains 13 residues. Between the trimmed V and J ends, which lost 6 bases and 0 bases, there was a span of 8 bases. For the CDR3, the DNA is TGTGCCAGCAGGTTTTGGTTGAACACTGAAGCTTTCTTT. Amino acids: CASRFWLNTEAFF.

With regard to this clone: Germline and junction disagree at one end, which may indicate a read error. This sequence joins TRBV5-1 and TRBJ1-1; a possible D gene is TRBD1 (6 bases). The CDR3 loop spans 14 amino acids. The germline V gene encodes CDR1 SGHRS and CDR2 YFSETQ. Here the CDR3 DNA reads TGCGCCACCAGCGGGGGCGGTTTGAACACTGAAGCTTTCTTT. Translation gives CATSGGGLNTEAFF.

This chain links TRBV6-1 with TRBJ2-2; D possibly uses TRBD1 or TRBD2 (5 bases each). Germline V gene sequence: CDR1 MNHNS, CDR2 SASEGT. V dropped 10 bases and J dropped 2 bases, with 14 bases sitting between them. The CDR3 contains 14 residues. DNA for the CDR3: TGTGCCATCCACCAGGGAGTTAACACCGGGGAGCTGTTTTTT. Translating gives CAIHQGVNTGELFF.

The genes are TRBV19 and TRBJ2-3; possibly TRBD2 for D (6 bases). Germline CDR1 reads LNHDA; CDR2 reads SQIVND (reference sequence). The CDR3 covers 15 residues. Between the trimmed V and J ends, which lost 3 bases and 1 base, there was a span of 11 bases. The CDR3 nucleotides are TGTGCCAGTAGTATTCCCCCGGGGGGCACAGATACGCAGTATTTT. It yields the protein CASSIPPGGTDTQYF.

The V gene is TRBV30, the J gene TRBJ2-5, with TRBD1 as a possible D gene (7 bases). The germline V and J ends were trimmed by 2 bases and 3 bases, with 13 bases remaining between them. CDR1 GTSNPN and CDR2 SVGIG come from the germline V gene (reference sequence). The CDR3 runs to 14 residues. The CDR3 sequence is CAWSSGGLKETQYF. CDR3 DNA: TGTGCCTGGAGTTCAGGGGGGCTTAAAGAGACCCAGTACTTC.

V is TRBV5-4 and J is TRBJ1-3, with 7 bases matching TRBD1. The CDR3 covers 16 residues. The junction had 7 bases not matched to a gene; V was cut back by 4 bases and J by 0 bases. Germline CDR1 SGHNT, CDR2 YYREEE (reference sequence). CDR3 amino acids: CASSHYDRASGNTIYF. DNA of the CDR3: TGTGCCAGCAGCCACTACGACAGGGCCTCTGGAAACACCATATATTTT.

This rearrangement joins TRBV11-2 to TRBJ1-2; D is perhaps TRBD1 (6 bases). This CDR3 contains 14 residues. In germline, CDR1 is SGHAT, CDR2 FQNNGV. Between the trimmed V and J ends, which lost 5 bases and 4 bases, there was a span of 14 bases. The CDR3 loop reads CASSPGDGGYGYTF. CDR3 nucleotide sequence: TGTGCCAGCAGCCCAGGGGACGGCGGCTATGGCTACACCTTC.

This clone was picked up one time. This chain connects TRBV2 to TRBJ2-2; D might be TRBD1 (6 bases). CDR3 size: 13 residues. Between the trimmed V and J ends, which lost 10 bases and 3 bases, there was a span of 12 bases. From germline, CDR1 is SNHLY and CDR2 FYNNEI. Written as DNA, the CDR3 is TGTGCCACCTCGACAGGTTACACCGGGGAGCTGTTTTTT. As protein: CATSTGYTGELFF.

The chain has TRBV30 and TRBJ1-6; D not certain. The germline gives CDR1 GTSNPN, CDR2 SVGIG (reference sequence). This CDR3 is 13 amino acids long. The V end lost 2 bases, the J end lost 10 bases, and 12 bases lay between the germline ends. CDR3 DNA sequence: TGTGCCTGGAGTAAGGACGGGCGATCACCCCTCCACTTT. Amino acid sequence: CAWSKDGRSPLHF. Looking up the rest from reference TRBV30 and TRBJ1-6 gives the full variable domain: SQTIHQWPATLVQPVGSPLSLECTVEGTSNPNLYWYRQAAGRGLQLLFYSVGIGQISSEVPQNLSASRPQDRQFILSSKKLLLSDSGFYLCAWSKDGRSPLHFGNGTRLTVT.

Comments on this clone: Other DNA sequences in this sample translate to the same CDR3. The chain joins TRBV2 to TRBJ1-2; unclear D gene. The CDR3 sequence is 11 residues long. The germline V and J ends were trimmed by 4 bases and 5 bases, with 5 bases remaining between them. The germline gives CDR1 SNHLY, CDR2 FYNNEI. The CDR3: CASSAGYGYTF. The CDR3 DNA follows: TGTGCCAGCAGTGCTGGGTATGGCTACACCTTC.

This clone appeared once. The rearrangement links TRBV6-1 to TRBJ1-5, with 7 nucleotides matching TRBD1. The V and J ends lost 10 bases and 12 bases, in that order; junction bases with no gene match: 12. In germline, CDR1 is MNHNS, CDR2 SASEGT. The CDR3 loop spans 12 amino acids. For the CDR3, the DNA is TGTGCCAAGAACAGGGGACCCCCTTTCCAGCATTTT. Its translation is CAKNRGPPFQHF.

This clone was observed a single time. This chain connects TRBV6-1 to TRBJ1-5, with 7 bases fitting TRBD1. The CDR3 loop spans 12 amino acids. V lost 10 bases, J lost 7 bases, and 7 bases stayed unmatched. CDR1 is MNHNS and CDR2 is SASEGT in the germline V gene. The CDR3, as DNA: TGTGCCACAGACAGGGCGGGCCAGCCCCAGCATTTT. Amino acids: CATDRAGQPQHF.

The chain couples TRBV9 to TRBJ2-5; D call uncertain. The CDR3 is 14 amino acids. V dropped 4 bases and J dropped 5 bases, with 15 bases sitting between them. Germline V gives CDR1 SGDLS, CDR2 YYNGEE. DNA for the CDR3: TGTGCCAGCAGCATTCCGGGCCTTGGGGAGACCCAGTACTTC. It specifies CASSIPGLGETQYF. Full variable domain (missing parts from reference TRBV9 and TRBJ2-5): DSGVTQTPKHLITATGQRVTLRCSPRSGDLSVYWYQQSLDQGLQFLIQYYNGEERAKGNILERFSAQQFPDLHSELNLSSLELGDSALYFCASSIPGLGETQYFGPGTRLLVL.

The chain recombines TRBV4-3 with TRBJ2-5; 13 positions agree with TRBD2. Germline V gives CDR1 LGHNA, CDR2 YSLEER. This CDR3 spans 17 amino acids. J lost 0 bases, V lost 4 bases, and 5 bases had no gene match. For the CDR3, the DNA is TGCGCCAGCAGCCTGGGACTAGCGGGGCCGTACCAAGAGACCCAGTACTTC. It translates to CASSLGLAGPYQETQYF.